The present entry profiles one T cell receptor beta chain with its context. This entry belongs to a study of blood T cells in healthy people across ages. Germline assignment: CDR1 DFQATT and CDR2 SNEGSKA (reference sequence). This CDR3 spans 16 amino acids. Trimming shortened V by 3 bases and J by 4 bases, and 19 bases separated the two germline ends. Using a J-beta primer mix together with a sample-barcoded 5' primer, a second PCR was run for roughly 6 to 12 cycles. TCRdb redid the calling of the 5' RACE reads with MiXCR, one entry per CDR3 protein. Here the sample spans 780,000 or so distinct CDR3 sequences, about 48% being singletons.

This TCR derives from a man at least 80 years old in good health. The chain is built from TRBV20-1 and TRBJ2-1, with a possible D match to TRBD2 (6 bases). Sequencing used blood. The CDR3 here is CSARGSGIGTYNEQFF. The CDR3 bases are TGCAGTGCTAGGGGCTCAGGGATAGGGACTTACAATGAGCAGTTCTTC.